This TCR beta chain was sequenced for a study of blood T cells in healthy people across ages. The study's findings and limits: Shifts in expanded clonotypes may have been confounded by donor CMV status, which was unknown.

CDR3 length: 14 amino acids. Germline assignment: CDR1 SGHTA and CDR2 FQGNSA. V shed 6 bases and J 5 bases; nucleotides not matched to a gene: 6. Regarding this clonotype: As yet, its antigen is unknown.

Sample-barcoded 5' priming and a J-beta primer mix drove a second PCR of roughly 7 to 11 cycles. TCRdb itself ran the 5' RACE reads through MiXCR, one entry per CDR3 protein. The table includes under 1,000,000 distinct CDR3 sequences, more than 35% detected once. The specimen sequenced was blood. This receptor was taken from an elderly man in good health. The chain carries TRBV7-2 and TRBJ2-5, with 10 bases aligning to TRBD2. CDR3 in amino acids: CASRGGTSEETQYF. The CDR3 DNA reads TGTGCCAGCAGGGGCGGGACTAGCGAGGAGACCCAGTACTTC.